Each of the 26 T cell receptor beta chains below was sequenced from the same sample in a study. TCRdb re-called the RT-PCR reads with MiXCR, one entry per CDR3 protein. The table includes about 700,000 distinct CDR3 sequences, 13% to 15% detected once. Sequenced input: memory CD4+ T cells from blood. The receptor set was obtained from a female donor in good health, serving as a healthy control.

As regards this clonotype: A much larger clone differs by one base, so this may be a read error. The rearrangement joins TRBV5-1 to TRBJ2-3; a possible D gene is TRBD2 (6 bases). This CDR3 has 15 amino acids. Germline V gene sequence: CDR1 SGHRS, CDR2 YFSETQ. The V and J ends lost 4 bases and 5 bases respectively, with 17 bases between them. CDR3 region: CASSIRGVEGDTQYF. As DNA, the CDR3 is TGCGCCAGCAGCATCCGCGGGGTGGAGGGAGATACGCAGTATTTT.

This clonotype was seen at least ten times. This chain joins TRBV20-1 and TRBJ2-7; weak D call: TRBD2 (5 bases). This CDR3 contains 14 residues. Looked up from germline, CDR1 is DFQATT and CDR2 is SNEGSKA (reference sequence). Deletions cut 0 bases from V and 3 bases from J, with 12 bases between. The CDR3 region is CSAREWTEIYEQYF. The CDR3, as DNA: TGCAGTGCTAGAGAGTGGACTGAAATCTACGAGCAGTACTTC.

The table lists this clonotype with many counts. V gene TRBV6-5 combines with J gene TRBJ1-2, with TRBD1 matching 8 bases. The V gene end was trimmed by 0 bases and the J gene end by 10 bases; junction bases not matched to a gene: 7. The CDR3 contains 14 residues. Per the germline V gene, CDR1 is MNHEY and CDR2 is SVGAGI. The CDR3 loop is CASSYSRTGIFYTF. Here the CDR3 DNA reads TGTGCCAGCAGTTACTCGAGGACAGGGATCTTCTACACCTTC.

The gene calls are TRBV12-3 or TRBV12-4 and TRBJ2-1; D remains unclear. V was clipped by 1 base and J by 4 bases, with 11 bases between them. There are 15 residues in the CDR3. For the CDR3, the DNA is TGTGCCAGCAGTTTAGGAACAGCTCAATACAATGAGCAGTTCTTC. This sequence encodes CASSLGTAQYNEQFF.

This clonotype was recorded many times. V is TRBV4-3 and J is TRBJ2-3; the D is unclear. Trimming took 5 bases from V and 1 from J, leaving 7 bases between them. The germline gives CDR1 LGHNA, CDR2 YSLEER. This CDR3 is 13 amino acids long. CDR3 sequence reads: CASSDQGTDTQYF. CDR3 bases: TGCGCCAGCAGCGACCAGGGCACAGATACGCAGTATTTT.

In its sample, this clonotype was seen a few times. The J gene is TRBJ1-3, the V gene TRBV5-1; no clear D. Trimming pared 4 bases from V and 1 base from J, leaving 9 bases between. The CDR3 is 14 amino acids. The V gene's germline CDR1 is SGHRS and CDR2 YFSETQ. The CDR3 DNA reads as TGCGCCAGCAGCCCCAGTTTGTCTGGAAACACCATATATTTT. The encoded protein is CASSPSLSGNTIYF.

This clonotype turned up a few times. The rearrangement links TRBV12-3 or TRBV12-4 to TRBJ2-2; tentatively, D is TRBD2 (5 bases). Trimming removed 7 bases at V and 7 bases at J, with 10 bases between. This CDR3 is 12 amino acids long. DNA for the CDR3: TGTGCCAGCATTCATAGCGACGGGGAGCTGTTTTTT. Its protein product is CASIHSDGELFF.

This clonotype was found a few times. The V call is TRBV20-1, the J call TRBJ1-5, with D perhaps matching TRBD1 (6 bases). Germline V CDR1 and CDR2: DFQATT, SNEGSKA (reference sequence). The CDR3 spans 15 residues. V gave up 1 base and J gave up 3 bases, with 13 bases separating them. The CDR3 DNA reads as TGCAGTGCTAGAGTAGGGGGTTCTGTCAATCAGCCCCAGCATTTT. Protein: CSARVGGSVNQPQHF.

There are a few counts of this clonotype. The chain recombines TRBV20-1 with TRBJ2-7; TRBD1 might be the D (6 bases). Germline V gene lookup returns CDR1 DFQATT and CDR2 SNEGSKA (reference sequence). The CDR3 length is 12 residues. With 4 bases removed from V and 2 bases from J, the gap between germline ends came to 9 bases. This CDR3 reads CSAKGHTYEQYF. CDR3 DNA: TGCAGTGCTAAGGGACATACCTACGAGCAGTACTTC.

The CDR3 coding sequence is TGTGCCAGCAGTGAATGGGGCGGGGGCGGCGAAAAACTGTTTTTT. Residues: CASSEWGGGGEKLFF. This chain uses TRBV6-1 with TRBJ1-4; D is perhaps TRBD1 (6 bases). The CDR3 has 15 amino acids. The V and J ends lost 2 bases and 8 bases respectively, with 15 bases between them. From germline, CDR1 is MNHNS and CDR2 SASEGT.

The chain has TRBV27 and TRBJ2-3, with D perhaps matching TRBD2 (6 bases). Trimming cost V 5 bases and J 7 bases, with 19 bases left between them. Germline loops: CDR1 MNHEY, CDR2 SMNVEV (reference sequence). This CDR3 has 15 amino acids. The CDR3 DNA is TGTGCCAGCAGTCTCCCCGGGGGTCACGGGAATACGCAGTATTTT. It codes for CASSLPGGHGNTQYF.

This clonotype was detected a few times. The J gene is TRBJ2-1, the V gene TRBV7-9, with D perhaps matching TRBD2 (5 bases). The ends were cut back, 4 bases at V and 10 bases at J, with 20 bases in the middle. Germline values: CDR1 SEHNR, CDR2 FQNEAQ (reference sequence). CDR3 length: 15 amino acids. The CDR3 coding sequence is TGTGCCAGCAGCTCGGACCGAGGGCCCAATGGGGAGCAGTTCTTC. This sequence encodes CASSSDRGPNGEQFF.

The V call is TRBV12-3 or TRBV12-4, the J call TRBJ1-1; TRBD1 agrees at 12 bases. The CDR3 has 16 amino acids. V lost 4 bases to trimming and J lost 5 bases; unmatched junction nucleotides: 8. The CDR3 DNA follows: TGTGCCAGCAGTTCTGGGACAGGGGGCAAGATGACTGAAGCTTTCTTT. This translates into CASSSGTGGKMTEAFF.

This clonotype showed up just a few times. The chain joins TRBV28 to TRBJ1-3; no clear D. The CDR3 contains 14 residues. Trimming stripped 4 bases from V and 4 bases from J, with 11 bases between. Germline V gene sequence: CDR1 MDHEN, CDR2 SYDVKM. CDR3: CASSYDPGGNTIYF. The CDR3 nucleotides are TGTGCCAGCAGTTACGACCCGGGCGGAAACACCATATATTTT.

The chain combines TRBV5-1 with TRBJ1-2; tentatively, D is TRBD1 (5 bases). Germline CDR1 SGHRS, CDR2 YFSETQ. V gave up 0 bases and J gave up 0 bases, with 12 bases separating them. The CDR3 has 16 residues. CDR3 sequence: CASSLVDRGANYGYTF. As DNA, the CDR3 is TGCGCCAGCAGCTTGGTAGACCGGGGGGCTAACTATGGCTACACCTTC.

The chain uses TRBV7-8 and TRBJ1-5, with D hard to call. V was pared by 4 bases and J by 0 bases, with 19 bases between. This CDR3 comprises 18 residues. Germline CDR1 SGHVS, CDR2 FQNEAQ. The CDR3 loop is CASSYPAWTDYSNQPQHF. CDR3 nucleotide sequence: TGTGCCAGCAGCTATCCGGCCTGGACGGACTATAGCAATCAGCCCCAGCATTTT.

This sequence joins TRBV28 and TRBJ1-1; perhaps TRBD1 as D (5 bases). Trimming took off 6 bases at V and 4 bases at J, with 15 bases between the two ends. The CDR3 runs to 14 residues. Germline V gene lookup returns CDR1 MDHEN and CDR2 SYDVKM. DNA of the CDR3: TGTGCCAGCAGCTGGGGGGTCGGGACCACTGAAGCTTTCTTT. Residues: CASSWGVGTTEAFF.

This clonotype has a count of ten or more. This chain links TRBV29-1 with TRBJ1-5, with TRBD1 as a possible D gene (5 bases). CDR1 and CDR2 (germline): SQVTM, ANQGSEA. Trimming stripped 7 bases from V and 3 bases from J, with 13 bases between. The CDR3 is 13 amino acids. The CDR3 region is CSAQDRNNQPQHF. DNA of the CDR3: TGCAGCGCTCAAGACAGAAACAATCAGCCCCAGCATTTT.

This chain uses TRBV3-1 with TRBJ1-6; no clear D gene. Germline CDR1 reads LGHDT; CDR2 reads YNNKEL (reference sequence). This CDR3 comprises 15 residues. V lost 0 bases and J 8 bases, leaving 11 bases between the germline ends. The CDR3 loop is CASSQESRGHSPLHF. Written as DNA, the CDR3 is TGTGCCAGCAGCCAAGAGTCACGCGGACATTCACCCCTCCACTTT.

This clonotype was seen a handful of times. The CDR3 DNA is TGCGCCAGCAGCTTGAGGGGGCTGGGGGCCATGAACACTGAAGCTTTCTTT. Its protein product is CASSLRGLGAMNTEAFF. The rearrangement joins TRBV5-1 to TRBJ1-1; 7 nucleotides agree with TRBD1. The V and J ends lost 1 base and 0 bases, in that order; junction bases with no gene match: 9. The CDR3 totals 17 residues. Per the germline V gene, CDR1 is SGHRS and CDR2 is YFSETQ.

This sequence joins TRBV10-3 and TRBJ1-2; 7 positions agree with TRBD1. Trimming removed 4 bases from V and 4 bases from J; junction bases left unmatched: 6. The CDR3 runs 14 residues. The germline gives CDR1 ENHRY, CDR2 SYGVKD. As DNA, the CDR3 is TGTGCCATCAGTGGTACGACAGGGAGCTATGGCTACACCTTC. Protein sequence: CAISGTTGSYGYTF.

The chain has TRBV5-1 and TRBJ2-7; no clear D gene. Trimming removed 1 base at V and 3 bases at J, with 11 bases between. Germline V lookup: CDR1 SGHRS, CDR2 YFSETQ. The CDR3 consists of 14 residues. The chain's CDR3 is CASSLSLSGYEQYF. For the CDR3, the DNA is TGCGCCAGCAGCTTGTCCCTTTCGGGCTACGAGCAGTACTTC.

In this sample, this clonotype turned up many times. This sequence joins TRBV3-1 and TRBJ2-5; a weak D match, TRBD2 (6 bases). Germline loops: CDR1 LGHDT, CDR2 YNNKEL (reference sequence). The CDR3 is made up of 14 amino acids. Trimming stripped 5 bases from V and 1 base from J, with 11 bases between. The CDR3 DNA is TGTGCCAGCAGCTCCCCGGGACTCCAAGAGACCCAGTACTTC. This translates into CASSSPGLQETQYF.

Written as DNA, the CDR3 is TGCAGTGCTAGATTATTTAGACTAGCGGGCCCAGAGACCCAGTACTTC. Translating it yields CSARLFRLAGPETQYF. V usage is TRBV20-1 and J usage is TRBJ2-5; 10 nucleotides line up with TRBD2. V gave up 2 bases and J gave up 4 bases; unmatched junction bases: 10. This CDR3 is 16 amino acids long. Germline loops: CDR1 DFQATT, CDR2 SNEGSKA (reference sequence).

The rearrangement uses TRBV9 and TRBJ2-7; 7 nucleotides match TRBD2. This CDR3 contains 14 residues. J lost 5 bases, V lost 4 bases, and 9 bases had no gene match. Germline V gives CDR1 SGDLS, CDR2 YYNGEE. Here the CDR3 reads CASSRAGTSDEQYF. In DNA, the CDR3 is TGTGCCAGCAGCCGAGCGGGGACCTCGGACGAGCAGTACTTC.

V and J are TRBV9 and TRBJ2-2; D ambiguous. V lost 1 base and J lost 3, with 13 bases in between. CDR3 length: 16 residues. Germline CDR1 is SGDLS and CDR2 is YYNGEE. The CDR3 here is CASSVRESPYTGELFF. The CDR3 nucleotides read TGTGCCAGCAGCGTACGTGAATCTCCCTACACCGGGGAGCTGTTTTTT.